This TCR beta chain derives from a study of cytomegalovirus exposure and HLA in healthy donors. Study findings and constraints: A later analysis, which compared TCR beta chains of equal frequency, found the HLA-associated ones more clonally expanded. Follow-up analysis later connected one missense variant in DCLRE1C with trimming of TCR beta V- and J-genes.

A multiplex PCR was run with 60 Vbeta primers and 13 Jbeta primers. In the source study's methods: An analysis performed later counted 70 million to 90 million unique TCR beta chains (roughly 11 million of them shared). Sequenced by immunoSEQ multiplex PCR; TCRdb stores in-frame clones only, minus some. V, J and clone size are taken as reported in that table, and D and trimming were inferred from the DNA itself. The sample includes 100,000 to 150,000 clones, 8.5% to 9% of them seen just once. Concerning this clone itself: Antigen specificity is unknown.

The CDR3 contains 15 residues. Losses at the gene ends were 8 bases for V and 4 bases for J; bases not matched to a gene: 12. Germline CDR1 is SQVTM and CDR2 is ANQGSEA. This receptor was identified in a woman aged 40 to 50 in good health and CMV-seropositive. The sequenced sample was PBMCs. The chain recombines TRBV29-1 with TRBJ1-2, with 11 bases matching TRBD1. CDR3 amino acids: CSFWTGGGDGYGYTF. In DNA form, the CDR3 reads TGCAGCTTCTGGACAGGGGGCGGTGATGGCTATGGCTACACCTTC.